The next 19 T cell receptor beta chains were all read from a single sample in a study of regulatory T cells in long-lasting Graves disease. The TCR beta library used iRepertoire HTBI primers with Arm-PCR amplification of CDR3. TCRdb reanalysed the multiplex PCR reads using MiXCR and keeps one entry per CDR3 protein. The sample lists roughly 450,000 distinct CDR3 sequences, 23% occurring once. Time point in this sample: persistent/refractory GD, antithyroid drugs over 5 years with positive TRAb. RNA from PBMCs was the source of the TCR library. Material: peripheral blood mononuclear cells (PBMCs), obtained when the disease was refractory, from a patient treated with antithyroid drugs. All receptors derive from a female donor with Graves disease.

This clonotype was detected once. The rearrangement joins TRBV19 to TRBJ1-2, with 9 bases that match TRBD1. Trimming took 7 bases from V and 0 from J; bases not matched to a gene: 9. Per the germline V gene, CDR1 is LNHDA and CDR2 is SQIVND (reference sequence). The CDR3 extends over 16 amino acids. The CDR3 is CASNLQGAGANYGYTF. The CDR3, as DNA: TGTGCCAGTAACTTACAGGGGGCGGGAGCTAACTATGGCTACACCTTC. The full variable domain, with the rest looked up from reference TRBV19 and TRBJ1-2, is DGGITQSPKYLFRKEGQNVTLSCEQNLNHDAMYWYRQDPGQGLRLIYYSQIVNDFQKGDIAEGYSVSREKKESFPLTVTSAQKNPTAFYLCASNLQGAGANYGYTFGSGTRLTVV.

The CDR3 protein is CATSSTPGQGGDEQFF. The CDR3 nucleotides read TGTGCCACCAGCAGCACGCCTGGGCAGGGTGGCGATGAGCAGTTCTTC. The J gene is TRBJ2-1, the V gene TRBV15; possibly TRBD1 for D (5 bases). The length of the CDR3 is 16 residues. Germline assignment: CDR1 LNHNV and CDR2 YYDKDF (reference sequence). The V end was cut by 3 bases, the J end by 8 bases, with 20 bases between.

The CDR3 is CASSRDIGKNIQYF. The CDR3, as DNA: TGTGCCAGCAGCCGGGACATCGGTAAAAACATTCAGTACTTC. The genes are TRBV7-2 and TRBJ2-4, with D tentatively TRBD1 (6 bases). The CDR3 totals 14 residues. The germline V gene encodes CDR1 SGHTA and CDR2 FQGNSA. V was trimmed by 5 bases and J by 4 bases, leaving 12 bases between them.

The rearrangement joins TRBV7-3 to TRBJ1-1, with D unresolved. Per germline, CDR1 SGHTA and CDR2 FQGTGA. CDR3 length: 15 residues. V lost 2 bases, J lost 2 bases, and 12 bases lay in between. The CDR3 coding sequence is TGTGCCAGCAGCTTAGGGTCCCGCAGCAACACTGAAGCTTTCTTT. Translation: CASSLGSRSNTEAFF.

This clonotype came up a few times. J is TRBJ2-7 and V is TRBV20-1; 11 bases align to TRBD1. The CDR3 loop spans 15 amino acids. Germline-derived CDR1 and CDR2 are DFQATT and SNEGSKA (reference sequence). J gave up 1 base and V 3 bases, and 5 bases lay outside the gene matches. CDR3 amino acids: CSASTGTGGSYEQYF. The CDR3 region has the DNA TGCAGTGCTAGCACCGGGACAGGGGGGTCCTACGAGCAGTACTTC.

This clonotype was counted ten times or more. This chain joins TRBV6-9 and TRBJ2-7; 16 positions agree with TRBD2. Germline CDR1 MNHGY, CDR2 SVAAGI. J was trimmed by 3 bases and V by 3 bases; bases with no gene match: 11. The CDR3 loop spans 19 amino acids. The CDR3 region is CASSYLPGTSGRGFYEQYF. The DNA for the CDR3 is TGTGCCAGCAGTTACCTTCCCGGGACTAGCGGGAGGGGTTTCTACGAGCAGTACTTC.

This clonotype was recorded many times. The chain has TRBV30 and TRBJ2-4; D gene unclear. Germline CDR1 reads GTSNPN; CDR2 reads SVGIG (reference sequence). The V end lost 2 bases, the J end lost 5 bases, and 10 bases lay between the germline ends. This CDR3 is built from 13 residues. DNA of the CDR3: TGTGCCTGGAGTTTTTACAGACAAAACATTCAGTACTTC. This sequence encodes CAWSFYRQNIQYF.

This clonotype was observed at least ten times. The CDR3 here is CASSLKQGYYKRGHEQYF. The CDR3 bases are TGTGCCAGCAGTTTAAAACAGGGGTACTACAAACGGGGCCACGAGCAGTACTTC. The chain joins TRBV27 to TRBJ2-7, with 7 bases fitting TRBD1. The junction had 18 bases not matched to a gene; V was cut back by 2 bases and J by 5 bases. CDR1 MNHEY and CDR2 SMNVEV come from the germline V gene (reference sequence). This CDR3 has 18 residues.

This clonotype was found many times. V is TRBV30 and J is TRBJ1-2; D gene unclear. CDR1 and CDR2 (germline): GTSNPN, SVGIG (reference sequence). Trimming removed 8 bases from V and 4 bases from J, with 17 bases in between. The CDR3 extends over 13 amino acids. CDR3 DNA: TGTGCCCGGAAGTCAGAGGGCCTCTATGGCTACACCTTC. The encoded protein is CARKSEGLYGYTF.

V gene TRBV20-1 combines with J gene TRBJ1-5, with D unclear. Per the germline V gene, CDR1 is DFQATT and CDR2 is SNEGSKA (reference sequence). With 4 bases removed from V and 8 bases from J, the gap between germline ends came to 12 bases. The CDR3 has 12 amino acids. CDR3 sequence: CSATQNREPQHF. The CDR3 DNA follows: TGCAGTGCTACCCAGAATAGGGAGCCCCAGCATTTT.

The sample holds a few counts of this clonotype. The rearrangement joins TRBV6-9 to TRBJ2-2, with D possibly matching TRBD2 (6 bases). The V gene's germline CDR1 is MNHGY and CDR2 SVAAGI. CDR3 length: 16 residues. V lost 3 bases to trimming and J lost 1 base, with 12 bases between them. In DNA, the CDR3 is TGTGCCAGCAGTTACCCGGAGGGCGTGAACACCGGGGAGCTGTTTTTT. It is translated as CASSYPEGVNTGELFF.

This clonotype was counted many times. The chain uses TRBV7-2 and TRBJ1-2, with no clear D. Trimming removed 5 bases from V and 3 bases from J, with 16 bases in between. Germline-derived CDR1 and CDR2 are SGHTA and FQGNSA. This CDR3 spans 15 amino acids. The CDR3 nucleotides read TGTGCCAGCAGCCCAGCACTCGGGATGGACTATGGCTACACCTTC. Its protein is CASSPALGMDYGYTF.

This clonotype was detected a few times. This chain links TRBV7-2 with TRBJ2-6; D uncertain. Per the germline V gene, CDR1 is SGHTA and CDR2 is FQGNSA. V dropped 2 bases and J dropped 1 base, with 6 bases sitting between them. The length of the CDR3 is 15 residues. The CDR3: CASSLQSSGANVLTF. The DNA for the CDR3 is TGTGCCAGCAGCTTACAGAGTTCTGGGGCCAACGTCCTGACTTTC.

The rearrangement joins TRBV12-3 or TRBV12-4 to TRBJ2-7, with D tentatively TRBD1 (6 bases). Deletions cut 1 base from V and 1 base from J, with 11 bases between. The CDR3 contains 15 residues. The CDR3 DNA follows: TGTGCCAGCAGTTTAGAGGGCGGACAGTCCTACGAGCAGTACTTC. It yields the protein CASSLEGGQSYEQYF.

This clonotype was seen a handful of times. This chain connects TRBV2 to TRBJ1-1; D is perhaps TRBD1 (5 bases). Trimming cost V 3 bases and J 4 bases, with 12 bases left between them. This CDR3 has 14 amino acids. Germline V gives CDR1 SNHLY, CDR2 FYNNEI. For the CDR3, the DNA is TGTGCCAGCAGTGATATAGGGACTGGCACTGAAGCTTTCTTT. Translating gives CASSDIGTGTEAFF.

Only a few counts were recorded for this clonotype. The V gene is TRBV9, the J gene TRBJ1-5, with D perhaps TRBD1 (6 bases). Trimming took 3 bases from V and 1 from J, leaving 8 bases between them. This CDR3 has 14 residues. Germline V lookup: CDR1 SGDLS, CDR2 YYNGEE. The CDR3 DNA is TGTGCCAGCAGCGCAGGACAGAGCAATCAGCCCCAGCATTTT. As protein: CASSAGQSNQPQHF.

This clonotype was counted ten times or more. The chain links TRBV11-2 to TRBJ1-1; D is undetermined. Germline V gene sequence: CDR1 SGHAT, CDR2 FQNNGV. This CDR3 contains 13 residues. V lost 0 bases to trimming and J lost 5 bases, with 7 bases between them. Here the CDR3 DNA reads TGTGCCAGCAGCTTAGATGGGCCGACTGAAGCTTTCTTT. Translation gives CASSLDGPTEAFF.

This chain connects TRBV9 to TRBJ1-3; D uncertain. V lost 0 bases, J lost 1 base, and 8 bases lay in between. Looked up from germline, CDR1 is SGDLS and CDR2 is YYNGEE. This CDR3 has 15 residues. Written as DNA, the CDR3 is TGTGCCAGCAGCGTAGGGGTGGCGTCTGGAAACACCATATATTTT. This codes for CASSVGVASGNTIYF.

The genes are TRBV5-1 and TRBJ2-5; 9 positions agree with TRBD2. Germline CDR1 is SGHRS and CDR2 is YFSETQ. The length of the CDR3 is 14 residues. V dropped 7 bases and J dropped 4; count of bases not matched to a gene: 8. The CDR3 here is CASAGTSIRETQYF. The CDR3 DNA reads as TGCGCCAGCGCCGGGACTAGCATTCGAGAGACCCAGTACTTC.